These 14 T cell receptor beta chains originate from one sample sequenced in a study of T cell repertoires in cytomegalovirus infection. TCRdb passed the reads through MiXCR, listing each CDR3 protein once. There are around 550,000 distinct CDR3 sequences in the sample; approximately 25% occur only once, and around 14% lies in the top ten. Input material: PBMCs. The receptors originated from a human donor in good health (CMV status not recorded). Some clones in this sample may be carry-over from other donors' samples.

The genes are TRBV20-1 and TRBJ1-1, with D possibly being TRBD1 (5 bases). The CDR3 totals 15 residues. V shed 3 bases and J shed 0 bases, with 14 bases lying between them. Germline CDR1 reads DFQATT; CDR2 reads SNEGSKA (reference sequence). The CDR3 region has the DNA TGCAGTGCTAGCATGGTCGGGGGGTTGAACACTGAAGCTTTCTTT. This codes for CSASMVGGLNTEAFF.

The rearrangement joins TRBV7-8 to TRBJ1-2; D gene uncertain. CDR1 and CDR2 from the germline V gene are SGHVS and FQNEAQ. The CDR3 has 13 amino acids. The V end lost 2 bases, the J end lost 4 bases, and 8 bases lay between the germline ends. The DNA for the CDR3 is TGTGCCAGCAGCTTATCTGAAGGCTATGGCTACACCTTC. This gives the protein CASSLSEGYGYTF.

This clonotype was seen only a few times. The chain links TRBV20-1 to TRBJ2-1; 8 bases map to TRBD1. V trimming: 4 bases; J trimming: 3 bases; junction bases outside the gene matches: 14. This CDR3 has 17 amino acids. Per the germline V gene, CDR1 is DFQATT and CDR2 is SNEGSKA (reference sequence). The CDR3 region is CSATLRETGVLYNEQFF. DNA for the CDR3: TGCAGTGCTACGTTAAGGGAGACAGGGGTTCTCTACAATGAGCAGTTCTTC.

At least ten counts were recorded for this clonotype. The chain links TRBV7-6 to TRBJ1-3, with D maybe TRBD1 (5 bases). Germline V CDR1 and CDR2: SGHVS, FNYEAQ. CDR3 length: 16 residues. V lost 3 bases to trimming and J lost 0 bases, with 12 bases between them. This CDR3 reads CASSLAGLSSGNTIYF. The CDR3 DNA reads TGTGCCAGCAGCTTGGCAGGGTTGAGCTCTGGAAACACCATATATTTT.

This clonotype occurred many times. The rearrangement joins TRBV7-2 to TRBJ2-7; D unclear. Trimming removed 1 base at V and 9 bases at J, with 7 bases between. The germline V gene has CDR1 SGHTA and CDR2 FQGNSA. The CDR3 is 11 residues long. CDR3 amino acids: CASSLVGVQYV. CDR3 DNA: TGTGCCAGCAGCTTAGTAGGTGTGCAGTACGTC.

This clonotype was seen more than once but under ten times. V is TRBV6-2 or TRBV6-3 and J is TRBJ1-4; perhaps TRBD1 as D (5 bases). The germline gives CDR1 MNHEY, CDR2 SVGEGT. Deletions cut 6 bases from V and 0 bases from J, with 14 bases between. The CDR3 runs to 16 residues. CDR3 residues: CASRRGTSATNEKLFF. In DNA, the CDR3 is TGTGCCAGCAGGCGAGGGACCTCTGCAACTAATGAAAAACTGTTTTTT.

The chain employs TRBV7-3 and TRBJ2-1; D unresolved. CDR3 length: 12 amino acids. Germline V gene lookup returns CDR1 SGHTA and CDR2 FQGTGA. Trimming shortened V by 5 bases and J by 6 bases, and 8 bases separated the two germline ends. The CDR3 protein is CASSPDTNEQFF. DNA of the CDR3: TGTGCCAGCAGCCCCGACACCAATGAGCAGTTCTTC.

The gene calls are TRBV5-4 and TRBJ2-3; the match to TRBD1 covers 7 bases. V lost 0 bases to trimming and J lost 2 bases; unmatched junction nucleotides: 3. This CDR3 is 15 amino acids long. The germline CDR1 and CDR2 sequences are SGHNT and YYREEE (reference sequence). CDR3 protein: CASSLEQGYTDTQYF. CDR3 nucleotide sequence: TGTGCCAGCAGCTTGGAACAGGGGTACACAGATACGCAGTATTTT. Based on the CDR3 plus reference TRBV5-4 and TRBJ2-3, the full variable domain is ETGVTQSPTHLIKTRGQQVTLRCSSQSGHNTVSWYQQALGQGPQFIFQYYREEENGRGNFPPRFSGLQFPNYSSELNVNALELDDSALYLCASSLEQGYTDTQYFGPGTRLTVL.

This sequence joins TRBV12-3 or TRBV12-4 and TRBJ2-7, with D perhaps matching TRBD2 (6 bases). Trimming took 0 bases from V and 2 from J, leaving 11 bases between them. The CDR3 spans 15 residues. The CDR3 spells CASSLAGGKAYEQYF. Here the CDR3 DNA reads TGTGCCAGCAGTTTAGCAGGCGGGAAGGCCTACGAGCAGTACTTC.

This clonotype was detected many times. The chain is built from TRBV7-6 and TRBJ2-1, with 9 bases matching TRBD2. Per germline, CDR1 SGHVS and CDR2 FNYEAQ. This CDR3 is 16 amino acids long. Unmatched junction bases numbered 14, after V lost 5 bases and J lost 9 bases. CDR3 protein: CASSGRLAGAAFEQFF. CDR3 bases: TGTGCCAGCAGCGGACGTTTAGCGGGAGCGGCCTTTGAGCAGTTCTTC.

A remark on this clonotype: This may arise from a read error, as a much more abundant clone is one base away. This CDR3 reads CASSLQAGDTDTQYF. DNA of the CDR3: TGTGCCAGCAGCTTACAAGCGGGAGATACAGATACGCAGTATTTT. The chain combines TRBV7-8 with TRBJ2-3, with 8 bases aligning to TRBD2. CDR3 length: 15 amino acids. CDR1 SGHVS and CDR2 FQNEAQ come from the germline V gene. The V gene end was trimmed by 2 bases and the J gene end by 3 bases; junction bases not matched to a gene: 4.

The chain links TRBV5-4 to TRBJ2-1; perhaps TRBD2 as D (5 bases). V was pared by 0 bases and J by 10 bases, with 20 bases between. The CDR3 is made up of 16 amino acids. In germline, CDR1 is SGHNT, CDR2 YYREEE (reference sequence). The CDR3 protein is CASSLDRTPIVGEQFF. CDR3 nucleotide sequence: TGTGCCAGCAGCTTGGATAGGACTCCTATAGTCGGGGAGCAGTTCTTC. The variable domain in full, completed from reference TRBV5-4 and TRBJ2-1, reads ETGVTQSPTHLIKTRGQQVTLRCSSQSGHNTVSWYQQALGQGPQFIFQYYREEENGRGNFPPRFSGLQFPNYSSELNVNALELDDSALYLCASSLDRTPIVGEQFFGPGTRLTVL.

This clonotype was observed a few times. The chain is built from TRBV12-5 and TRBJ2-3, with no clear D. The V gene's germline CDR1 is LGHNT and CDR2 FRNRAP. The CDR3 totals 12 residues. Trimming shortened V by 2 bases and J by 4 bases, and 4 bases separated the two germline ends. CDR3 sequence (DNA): TGTGCTAGTGGTTTGATCGCAGATACGCAGTATTTT. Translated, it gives CASGLIADTQYF.

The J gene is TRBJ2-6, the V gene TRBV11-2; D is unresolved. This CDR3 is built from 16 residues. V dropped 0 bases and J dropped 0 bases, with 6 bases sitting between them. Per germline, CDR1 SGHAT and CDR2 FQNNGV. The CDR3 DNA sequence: TGTGCCAGCAGCTTAGAAGTGTTCTCTGGGGCCAACGTCCTGACTTTC. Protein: CASSLEVFSGANVLTF. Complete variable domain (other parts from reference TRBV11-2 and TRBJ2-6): EAGVAQSPRYKIIEKRQSVAFWCNPISGHATLYWYQQILGQGPKLLIQFQNNGVVDDSQLPKDRFSAERLKGVDSTLKIQPAKLEDSAVYLCASSLEVFSGANVLTFGAGSRLTVL.